The next 15 T cell receptor beta chains were all read from a single sample in a study of primary melanoma T cells and metastatic recurrence. Sequenced by immunoSEQ multiplex PCR; TCRdb stores in-frame clones only, minus some. The sample consists of about 200 clones, less than 90% of them appearing once. Sequenced sample: melanoma tumor tissue. The origin of the receptors is a human donor with melanoma.

On this clone itself: The junction differs from germline at one of its ends, possibly a read error. V and J are TRBV19 and TRBJ1-2, with 8 bases matching TRBD1. CDR1 is LNHDA, CDR2 SQIVND, per germline (reference sequence). This CDR3 has 17 amino acids. In DNA, the CDR3 is TGTGTCAGTAGCCGCGGCGCAGGGGGCGACCTTAACTATGGCTACACCTTC. As protein: CVSSRGAGGDLNYGYTF.

The chain couples TRBV7-1 to TRBJ1-2, with D uncertain. TRBV7-1 counts as an open reading frame of uncertain function. There are 13 residues in the CDR3. The V end was cut by 5 bases, the J end by 8 bases, with 15 bases between. The CDR3 coding sequence is TGTGCCAGCAGCACACAGAGGGCGGCCGGCTACACCTTC. It yields the protein CASSTQRAAGYTF.

The chain links TRBV6-1 to TRBJ2-7, with a weak D call TRBD2 (6 bases). This CDR3 contains 15 residues. V was trimmed by 1 base and J by 4 bases, leaving 14 bases between them. The germline CDR1 and CDR2 sequences are MNHNS and SASEGT. For the CDR3, the DNA is TGTGCCAGCAGTGAAGGGGAGGCAGGGAGGTACGAGCAGTACTTC. Protein product: CASSEGEAGRYEQYF.

The CDR3: CASSLERGRGYGYTF. CDR3 in DNA: TGTGCCAGCAGCTTAGAGAGGGGGCGTGGCTATGGCTACACCTTC. V gene TRBV11-3 combines with J gene TRBJ1-2; 7 bases are shared with TRBD1. Germline V gene data show CDR1 as SGHNT and CDR2 as YENEEA. Trimming at V came to 0 bases and at J to 4 bases, leaving 5 bases not matched to a gene. The CDR3 is 15 amino acids.

The chain couples TRBV29-1 to TRBJ1-5; D possibly corresponds to TRBD1 (6 bases). This CDR3 contains 14 residues. Germline CDR1 and CDR2: SQVTM and ANQGSEA. V gave up 4 bases and J gave up 0 bases, with 10 bases separating them. The CDR3 reads CSVGSGVSNQPQHF. For the CDR3, the DNA is TGCAGCGTTGGGTCAGGGGTTAGCAATCAGCCCCAGCATTTT.

V and J are TRBV23-1 and TRBJ2-2; D is perhaps TRBD2 (5 bases). TRBV23-1 is given ORF status, its function remaining uncertain. The V gene lost 6 bases and the J gene lost 5 bases, with 16 bases spanning the gap. The CDR3 has 15 amino acids. This CDR3 is CASSQDGDSTGELFF. In nucleotides, the CDR3 is TGCGCCAGCAGCCAAGACGGGGATTCGACCGGGGAGCTGTTTTTT.

This clone appeared a few times. The V call is TRBV11-3, the J call TRBJ1-6; TRBD1 matches at 7 bases. V shed 3 bases, J shed 7 bases, and the junction held 9 bases outside the gene matches. The CDR3 has 16 amino acids. Per the germline V gene, CDR1 is SGHNT and CDR2 is YENEEA. CDR3 in DNA: TGTGCCAGCAGCTTGGATCCAGGGGGAGGGAATTCACCCCTCCACTTT. It codes for CASSLDPGGGNSPLHF.

This rearrangement joins TRBV11-3 to TRBJ2-2; D possibly corresponds to TRBD1 (5 bases). Germline V CDR1 and CDR2: SGHNT, YENEEA. The CDR3 is 15 residues long. The ends were cut back, 5 bases at V and 2 bases at J, with 12 bases in the middle. In nucleotides, the CDR3 is TGTGCCAGCAGCGACAGTCGATTTAACACCGGGGAGCTGTTTTTT. Translating gives CASSDSRFNTGELFF.

The CDR3 DNA follows: TGCGCCAGCAGCTTATGGACTAGCATGGATGAGCAGTTCTTC. It codes for CASSLWTSMDEQFF. The chain carries TRBV5-1 and TRBJ2-1, with TRBD2 identical over 8 bases. The length of the CDR3 is 14 residues. Trimming took 2 bases from V and 8 from J; bases not matched to a gene: 6. Germline loops: CDR1 SGHRS, CDR2 YFSETQ.

The V call is TRBV4-1, the J call TRBJ1-4, with D tentatively TRBD1 (5 bases). CDR3 length: 15 amino acids. CDR1 is MGHRA, CDR2 YSYEKL, per germline. Trimming removed 4 bases at V and 7 bases at J, with 16 bases between. The CDR3 region has the DNA TGCGCCAGCAGCCCCTTCGCGGGGAGGGGTGAAAAACTGTTTTTT. Encoded protein: CASSPFAGRGEKLFF.

In the case of this clone: The junction departs from the called germline gene at one end, perhaps through a read error. This CDR3 is also generated by other DNA sequences in the sample. V usage is TRBV19 and J usage is TRBJ1-3, with TRBD1 as a possible D gene (6 bases). The V gene's germline CDR1 is LNHDA and CDR2 SQIVND (reference sequence). This CDR3 is 14 amino acids long. CDR3 nucleotide sequence: TGTGCCAGTACCCGCGGGGGCTCTGGAAACACTATATATTTT. Translation gives CASTRGGSGNTIYF.

V gene TRBV6-8 combines with J gene TRBJ1-1; TRBD1 aligns across 7 bases. The V and J ends lost 4 bases and 7 bases, in that order; junction bases with no gene match: 3. Germline V gene sequence: CDR1 MNHGY, CDR2 SAAAGT. There are 12 residues in the CDR3. The CDR3 DNA sequence: TGTGCCAGCAGTTCCCGACAGGGTGAAGCTTTCTTT. Translated: CASSSRQGEAFF.

The chain is built from TRBV11-3 and TRBJ1-3; 8 nucleotides line up with TRBD1. Germline assignment: CDR1 SGHNT and CDR2 YENEEA. The CDR3 spans 17 residues. Trimming at V came to 7 bases and at J to 0 bases, leaving 11 bases not matched to a gene. The CDR3 loop reads CASNFGTTGASGNTIYF. The CDR3, as DNA: TGTGCCAGCAATTTTGGGACGACAGGGGCCTCTGGAAACACCATATATTTT.

This chain links TRBV6-8 with TRBJ1-5, with D unresolved. The CDR3 extends over 12 amino acids. In germline, CDR1 is MNHGY, CDR2 SAAAGT. V was shortened by 5 bases and J by 0 bases, with 2 bases between the two germline ends. The CDR3 DNA is TGTGCCAGCAGTCATAGCAATCAGCCCCAGCATTTT. Its protein product is CASSHSNQPQHF.

The V call is TRBV11-3, the J call TRBJ2-7, with TRBD2 as a possible D gene (5 bases). Deletions cut 5 bases from V and 2 bases from J, with 13 bases between. Germline V gene sequence: CDR1 SGHNT, CDR2 YENEEA. The CDR3 consists of 14 residues. CDR3 amino acids: CASSSSGIPYEQYF. The CDR3 nucleotides read TGTGCCAGCAGCAGCTCGGGGATACCCTACGAGCAGTACTTC.